This T cell receptor beta chain was sequenced for a study of T cell responses to AZD1222 COVID-19 vaccine. To note about this clone: Its target is unknown.

V shed 3 bases and J 1 base; nucleotides not matched to a gene: 6. Germline loops: CDR1 SGHDT, CDR2 YYEEEE. This CDR3 is 15 amino acids long. Broader study findings: Baseline seropositivity characterized only six or seven AZD1222 recipients. Targets within unmutated variant regions were reportedly found for nearly half of spike-specific TCRs.

Assay: immunoSEQ multiplex PCR; the TCRdb copy retains only in-frame clones and omits some. The sample holds under 150,000 clones, roughly 90% seen once. Material: peripheral blood, obtained on day 0 of AZD1222 vaccination. The chain links TRBV5-6 to TRBJ1-1, with 7 nucleotides matching TRBD1. The receptor comes from an adult in good health. Here the CDR3 DNA reads TGTGCCAGCAGCTACCTCGGGACAGCGAACACTGAAGCTTTCTTT. Translation gives CASSYLGTANTEAFF.